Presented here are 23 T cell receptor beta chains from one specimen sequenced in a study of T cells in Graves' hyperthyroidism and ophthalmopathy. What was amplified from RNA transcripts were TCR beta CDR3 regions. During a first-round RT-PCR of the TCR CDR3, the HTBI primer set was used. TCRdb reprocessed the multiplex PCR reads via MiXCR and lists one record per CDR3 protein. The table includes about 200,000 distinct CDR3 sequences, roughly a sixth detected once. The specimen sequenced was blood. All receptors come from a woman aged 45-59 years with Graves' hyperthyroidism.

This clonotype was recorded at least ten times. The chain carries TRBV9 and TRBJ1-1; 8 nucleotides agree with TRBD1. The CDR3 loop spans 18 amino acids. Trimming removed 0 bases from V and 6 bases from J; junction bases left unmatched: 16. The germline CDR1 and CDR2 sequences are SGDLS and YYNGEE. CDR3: CASSVDRGNSWTGSEAFF. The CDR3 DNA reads TGTGCCAGCAGCGTAGATCGAGGGAATAGTTGGACAGGGTCTGAAGCTTTCTTT.

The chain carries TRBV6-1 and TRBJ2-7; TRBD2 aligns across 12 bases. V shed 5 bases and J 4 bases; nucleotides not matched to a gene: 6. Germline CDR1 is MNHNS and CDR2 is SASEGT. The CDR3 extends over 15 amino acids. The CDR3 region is CASSRTTSGSYEQYF. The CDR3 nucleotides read TGTGCCAGCAGTCGAACGACTAGCGGGAGTTACGAGCAGTACTTC.

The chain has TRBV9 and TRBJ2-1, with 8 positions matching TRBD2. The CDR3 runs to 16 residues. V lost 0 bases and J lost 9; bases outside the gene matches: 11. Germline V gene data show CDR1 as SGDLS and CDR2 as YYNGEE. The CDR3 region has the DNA TGTGCCAGCAGCGTAGTGCTCGCGGGAGGAGGGGGTGAGCAGTTCTTC. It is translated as CASSVVLAGGGGEQFF.

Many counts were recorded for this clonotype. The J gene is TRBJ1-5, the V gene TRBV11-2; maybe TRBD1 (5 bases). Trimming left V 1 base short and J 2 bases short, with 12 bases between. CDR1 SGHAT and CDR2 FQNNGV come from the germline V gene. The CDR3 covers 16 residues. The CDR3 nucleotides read TGTGCCAGCAGCTTAGGGGGCCTTGGAGGCAATCAGCCCCAGCATTTT. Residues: CASSLGGLGGNQPQHF. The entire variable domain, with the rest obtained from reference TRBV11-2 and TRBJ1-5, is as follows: EAGVAQSPRYKIIEKRQSVAFWCNPISGHATLYWYQQILGQGPKLLIQFQNNGVVDDSQLPKDRFSAERLKGVDSTLKIQPAKLEDSAVYLCASSLGGLGGNQPQHFGDGTRLSIL.

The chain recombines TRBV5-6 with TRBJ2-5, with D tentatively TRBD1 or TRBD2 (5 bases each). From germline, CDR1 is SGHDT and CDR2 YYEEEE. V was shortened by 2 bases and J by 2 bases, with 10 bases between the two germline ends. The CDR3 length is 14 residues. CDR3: CASSFRDGQETQYF. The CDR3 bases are TGTGCCAGCAGCTTCCGGGACGGACAAGAGACCCAGTACTTC. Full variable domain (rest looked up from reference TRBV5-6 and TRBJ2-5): DAGVTQSPTHLIKTRGQQVTLRCSPKSGHDTVSWYQQALGQGPQFIFQYYEEEERQRGNFPDRFSGHQFPNYSSELNVNALLLGDSALYLCASSFRDGQETQYFGPGTRLLVL.

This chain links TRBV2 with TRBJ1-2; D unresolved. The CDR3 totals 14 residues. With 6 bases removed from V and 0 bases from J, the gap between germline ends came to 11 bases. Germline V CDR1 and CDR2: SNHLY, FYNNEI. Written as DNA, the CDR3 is TGTGCCAGCAGGTACCACCTCTCTAACTATGGCTACACCTTC. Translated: CASRYHLSNYGYTF.

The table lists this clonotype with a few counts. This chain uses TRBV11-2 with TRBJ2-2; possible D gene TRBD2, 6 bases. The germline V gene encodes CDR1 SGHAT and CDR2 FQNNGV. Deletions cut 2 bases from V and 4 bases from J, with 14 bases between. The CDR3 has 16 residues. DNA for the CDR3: TGTGCCAGCAGCTTATTAGAACTAGCTTTCACCGGGGAGCTGTTTTTT. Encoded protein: CASSLLELAFTGELFF. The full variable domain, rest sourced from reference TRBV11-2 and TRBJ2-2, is EAGVAQSPRYKIIEKRQSVAFWCNPISGHATLYWYQQILGQGPKLLIQFQNNGVVDDSQLPKDRFSAERLKGVDSTLKIQPAKLEDSAVYLCASSLLELAFTGELFFGEGSRLTVL.

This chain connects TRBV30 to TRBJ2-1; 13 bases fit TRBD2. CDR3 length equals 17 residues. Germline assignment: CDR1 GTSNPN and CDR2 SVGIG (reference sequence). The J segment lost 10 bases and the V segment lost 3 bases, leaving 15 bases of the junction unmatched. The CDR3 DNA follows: TGTGCCTGGAGAGCGACTAGCGGGAGGCCTCCCATAGGCGAGCAGTTCTTC. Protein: CAWRATSGRPPIGEQFF.

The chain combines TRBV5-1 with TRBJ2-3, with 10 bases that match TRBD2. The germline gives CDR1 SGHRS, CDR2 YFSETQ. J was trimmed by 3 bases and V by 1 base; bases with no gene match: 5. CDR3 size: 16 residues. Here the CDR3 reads CASSLFTSGETDTQYF. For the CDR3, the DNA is TGCGCCAGCAGCTTGTTCACTAGCGGGGAGACAGATACGCAGTATTTT.

The CDR3 DNA sequence: TGTGCCAGCAGCTTAAGGAACGGAGGAGAGACCCAGTACTTC. Translation gives CASSLRNGGETQYF. The J gene is TRBJ2-5, the V gene TRBV7-3; D perhaps matches TRBD2 (5 bases). The germline V gene encodes CDR1 SGHTA and CDR2 FQGTGA. CDR3 size: 14 residues. V was clipped by 1 base and J by 4 bases, with 10 bases between them. The whole variable domain, filled in from reference TRBV7-3 and TRBJ2-5, reads GAGVSQTPSNKVTEKGKYVELRCDPISGHTALYWYRQSLGQGPEFLIYFQGTGAADDSGLPNDRFFAVRPEGSVSTLKIQRTERGDSAVYLCASSLRNGGETQYFGPGTRLLVL.

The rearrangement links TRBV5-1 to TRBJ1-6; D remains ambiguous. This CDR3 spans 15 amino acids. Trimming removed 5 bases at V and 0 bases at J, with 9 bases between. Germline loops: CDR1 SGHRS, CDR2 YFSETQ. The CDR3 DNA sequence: TGCGCCAGCAGGAGGGAGAGCTCCTATAATTCACCCCTCCACTTT. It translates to CASRRESSYNSPLHF. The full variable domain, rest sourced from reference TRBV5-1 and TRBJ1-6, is KAGVTQTPRYLIKTRGQQVTLSCSPISGHRSVSWYQQTPGQGLQFLFEYFSETQRNKGNFPGRFSGRQFSNSRSEMNVSTLELGDSALYLCASRRESSYNSPLHFGNGTRLTVT.

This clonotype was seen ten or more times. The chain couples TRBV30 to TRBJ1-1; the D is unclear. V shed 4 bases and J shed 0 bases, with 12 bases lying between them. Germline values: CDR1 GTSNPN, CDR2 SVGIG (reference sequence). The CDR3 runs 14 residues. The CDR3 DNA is TGTGCCTGGACCCTTCCCGGGATGAACACTGAAGCTTTCTTT. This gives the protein CAWTLPGMNTEAFF.

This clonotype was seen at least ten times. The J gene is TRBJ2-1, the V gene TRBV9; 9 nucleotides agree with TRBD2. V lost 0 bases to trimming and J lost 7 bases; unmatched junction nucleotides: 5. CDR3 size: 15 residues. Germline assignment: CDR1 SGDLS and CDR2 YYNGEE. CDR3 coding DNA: TGTGCCAGCAGCGTAGTGGCGGGAGGGATTAATGAGCAGTTCTTC. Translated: CASSVVAGGINEQFF. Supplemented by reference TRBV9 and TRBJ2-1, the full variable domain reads DSGVTQTPKHLITATGQRVTLRCSPRSGDLSVYWYQQSLDQGLQFLIQYYNGEERAKGNILERFSAQQFPDLHSELNLSSLELGDSALYFCASSVVAGGINEQFFGPGTRLTVL.

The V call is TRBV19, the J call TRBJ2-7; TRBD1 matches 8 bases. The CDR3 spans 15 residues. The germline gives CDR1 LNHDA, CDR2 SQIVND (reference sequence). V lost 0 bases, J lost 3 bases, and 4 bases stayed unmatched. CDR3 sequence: CASSIDWTGNYEQYF. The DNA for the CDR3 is TGTGCCAGTAGTATAGACTGGACAGGGAACTACGAGCAGTACTTC.

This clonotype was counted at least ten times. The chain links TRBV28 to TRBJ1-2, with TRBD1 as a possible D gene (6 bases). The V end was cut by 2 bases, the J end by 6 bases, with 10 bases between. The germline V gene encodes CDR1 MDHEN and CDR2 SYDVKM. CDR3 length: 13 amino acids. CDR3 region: CASSLTTGNGYTF. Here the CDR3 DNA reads TGTGCCAGCAGTTTAACCACAGGGAATGGCTACACCTTC.

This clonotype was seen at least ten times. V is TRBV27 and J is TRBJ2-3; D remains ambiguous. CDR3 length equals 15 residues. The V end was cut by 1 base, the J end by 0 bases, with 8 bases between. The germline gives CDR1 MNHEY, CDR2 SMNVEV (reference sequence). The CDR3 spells CASSLWGPSTDTQYF. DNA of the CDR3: TGTGCCAGCAGTTTATGGGGTCCTAGCACAGATACGCAGTATTTT.

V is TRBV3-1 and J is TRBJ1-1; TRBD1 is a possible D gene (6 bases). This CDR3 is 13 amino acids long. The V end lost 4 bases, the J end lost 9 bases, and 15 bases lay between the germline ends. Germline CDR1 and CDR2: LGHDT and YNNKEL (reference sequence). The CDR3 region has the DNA TGTGCCAGCAGCCGCCCGGACAGTAACAAAGCTTTCTTT. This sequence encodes CASSRPDSNKAFF.

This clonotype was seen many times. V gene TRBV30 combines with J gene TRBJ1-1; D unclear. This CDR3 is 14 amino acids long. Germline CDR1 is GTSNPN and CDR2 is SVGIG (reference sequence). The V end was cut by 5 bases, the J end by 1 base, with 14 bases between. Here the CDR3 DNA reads TGTGCCTGGTGTTCAGGTATCGGGAACACTGAAGCTTTCTTT. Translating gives CAWCSGIGNTEAFF.

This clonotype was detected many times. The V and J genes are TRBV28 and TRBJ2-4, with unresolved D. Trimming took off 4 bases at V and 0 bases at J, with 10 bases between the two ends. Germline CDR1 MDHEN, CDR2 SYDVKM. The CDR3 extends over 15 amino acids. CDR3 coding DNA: TGTGCCAGCAGTTCCCCGGACGCAGCCAAAAACATTCAGTACTTC. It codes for CASSSPDAAKNIQYF.

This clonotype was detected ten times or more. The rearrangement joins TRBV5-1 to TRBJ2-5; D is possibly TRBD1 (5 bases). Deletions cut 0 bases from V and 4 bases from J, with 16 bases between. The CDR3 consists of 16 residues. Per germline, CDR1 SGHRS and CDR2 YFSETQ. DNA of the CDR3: TGCGCCAGCAGCTTGGTTTCGCCGGGCCAGGGAGAGACCCAGTACTTC. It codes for CASSLVSPGQGETQYF.

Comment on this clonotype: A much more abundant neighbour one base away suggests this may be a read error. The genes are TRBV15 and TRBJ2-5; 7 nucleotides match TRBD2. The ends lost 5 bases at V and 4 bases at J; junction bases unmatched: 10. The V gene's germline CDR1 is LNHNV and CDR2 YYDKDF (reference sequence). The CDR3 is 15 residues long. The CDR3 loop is CATSEYKRGRETQYF. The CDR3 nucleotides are TGTGCCACCAGCGAATACAAGCGGGGCAGAGAGACCCAGTACTTC. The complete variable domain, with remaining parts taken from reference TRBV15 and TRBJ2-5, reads DAMVIQNPRYQVTQFGKPVTLSCSQTLNHNVMYWYQQKSSQAPKLLFHYYDKDFNNEADTPDNFQSRRPNTSFCFLDIRSPGLGDTAMYLCATSEYKRGRETQYFGPGTRLLVL.

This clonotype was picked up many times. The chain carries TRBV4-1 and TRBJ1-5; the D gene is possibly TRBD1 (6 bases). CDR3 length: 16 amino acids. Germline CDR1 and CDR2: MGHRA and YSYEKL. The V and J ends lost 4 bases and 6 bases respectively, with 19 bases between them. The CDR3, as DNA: TGCGCCAGCAGCCGCGAGCCACAGGGAAGAGGTCAGCCCCAGCATTTT. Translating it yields CASSREPQGRGQPQHF.

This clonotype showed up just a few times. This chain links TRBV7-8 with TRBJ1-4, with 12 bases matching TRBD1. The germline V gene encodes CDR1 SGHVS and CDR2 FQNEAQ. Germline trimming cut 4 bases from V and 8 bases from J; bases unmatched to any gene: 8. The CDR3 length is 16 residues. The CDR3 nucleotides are TGTGCCAGCAGCTCGCCCCGGGACAGGGGGCTGGAAAAACTGTTTTTT. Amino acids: CASSSPRDRGLEKLFF.